This T cell receptor (beta chain) stems from a study of cytomegalovirus exposure and HLA in healthy donors. General study points: The dataset shows that most TCR sequences were rare, while some public TCRs occurred in many donors. In a later analysis, an Asian-associated ancestry cluster reportedly showed fewer N-insertions than the roughly 730-donor mean.

The PCR made use of 60 Vbeta and 13 Jbeta primers. TCRdb's table, derived via immunoSEQ multiplex PCR, lists solely in-frame clones and lacks some. The sample has over 90,000 clones; 70% to 75% are singletons. Worth noting for this clone: Its antigen remains unidentified.

Germline assignment: CDR1 MNHEY and CDR2 SVGAGI. The CDR3 is 13 amino acids. Losses at the gene ends were 2 bases for V and 3 bases for J; bases not matched to a gene: 1. This TCR was sampled from a man between 40 and 49 years old in good health and CMV-seronegative. This sequence joins TRBV6-5 and TRBJ2-7; 7 bases line up with TRBD1. The specimen was PBMCs. Here the CDR3 DNA reads TGTGCCAGCAGTTACAGGGGGCTCTACGAGCAGTACTTC. Translating gives CASSYRGLYEQYF.